Listed here is a single T cell receptor (beta chain). Its cognate antigen is unknown. This entry is derived from a study of cytomegalovirus exposure and HLA in healthy donors. The germline CDR1 and CDR2 sequences are LNHNV and YYDKDF (reference sequence). This CDR3 comprises 15 residues. V was pared by 3 bases and J by 6 bases, with 10 bases of the junction left unmatched. In the PCR, 60 Vbeta and 13 Jbeta primers were used. Profiling relied on immunoSEQ multiplex PCR, and the TCRdb table lists in-frame clones only, not all of them. This table holds tens of thousands of clones, around three quarters found once. Findings of the study overall: Testing in vitro showed a few CMV-associated chains specific for CMV antigens. Cytomegalovirus association was listed for approximately 160 TCR beta chains. Sequencing likely generated an artifact that appeared as a cluster of highly shared sequence variants. Data from an earlier analysis indicated that most TCR beta V segments were productive either about 90% or about 30% of the time.

The sequencing input was PBMCs. The receptor's source is a woman between 45 and 60 years old in good health and CMV-seropositive. The genes are TRBV15 and TRBJ2-7; the match to TRBD1 covers 8 bases. CDR3 loop: CATSRAGTGGSEQYF. The CDR3 DNA sequence: TGTGCCACCAGCAGGGCCGGGACAGGAGGGTCCGAGCAGTACTTC.